The entry below describes one T cell receptor beta chain. Its antigen specificity is not known. No base-level quality is on record; no much larger clone is a single base apart. The data stem from a study of control samples from healthy donors and cancer patients (dated by TCRdb to the early 2020s). The library was obtained by the immunoSEQ multiplex PCR assay. Imported from immuneACCESS, the table was reduced by TCRdb to in-frame sequences with V and J called. These copies leave out some clones; in studies compared against another copy, an unresolved V gene accounts for under half, and the cause of the remainder is not known. The sample records thousands of clones, 90% to 95% of which are singletons. 15% to 20% of the sample is taken by the ten largest. The V end loses 5 bases and the J end loses 5 bases, and a stretch of 12 bases separates them. From the cysteine through the phenylalanine, the CDR3 covers 13 amino acids. The kept DNA is CDR3 alone, 39 bases in frame from the first base. The germline V gene gives CDR1 as SGHTA and CDR2 as FQGTGA.

Recombination connected TRBV7-3 to TRBJ2-5; no confident D gene assignment can be made. Source material: PBMCs. The sequence was obtained from a man aged 55 to 70 with colorectal cancer. CDR3 sequence: CASSPTPRETQYF. The bases are TGTGCCAGCAGCCCTACCCCCCGGGAGACCCAGTACTTC.